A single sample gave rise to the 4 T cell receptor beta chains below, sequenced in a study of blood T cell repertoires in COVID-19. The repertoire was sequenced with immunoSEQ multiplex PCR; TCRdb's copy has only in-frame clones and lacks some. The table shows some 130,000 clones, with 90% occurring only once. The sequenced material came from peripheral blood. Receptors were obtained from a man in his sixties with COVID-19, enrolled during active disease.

In DNA form, the CDR3 reads TGTGCCAGCAGCGTAGACGGGTCCTATGGCTACACCTTC. This sequence encodes CASSVDGSYGYTF. The chain has TRBV9 and TRBJ1-2, with D unclear. This CDR3 has 13 residues. CDR1 is SGDLS and CDR2 is YYNGEE in the germline V gene. V was shortened by 0 bases and J by 4 bases, with 7 bases between the two germline ends.

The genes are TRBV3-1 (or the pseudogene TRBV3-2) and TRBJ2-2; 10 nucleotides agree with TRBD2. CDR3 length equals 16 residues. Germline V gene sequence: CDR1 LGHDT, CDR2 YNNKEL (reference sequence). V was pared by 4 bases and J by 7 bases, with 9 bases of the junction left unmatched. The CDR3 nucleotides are TGTGCCAGCAGCCCGAGCGGGAGGGCATGGATCGGGGAGCTGTTTTTT. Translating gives CASSPSGRAWIGELFF.

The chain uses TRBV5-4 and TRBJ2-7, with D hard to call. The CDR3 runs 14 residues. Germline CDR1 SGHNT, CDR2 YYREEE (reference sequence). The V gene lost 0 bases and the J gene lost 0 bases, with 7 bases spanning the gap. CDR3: CASSLAYGSYEQYF. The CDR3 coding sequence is TGTGCCAGCAGCTTGGCCTACGGCTCCTACGAGCAGTACTTC.

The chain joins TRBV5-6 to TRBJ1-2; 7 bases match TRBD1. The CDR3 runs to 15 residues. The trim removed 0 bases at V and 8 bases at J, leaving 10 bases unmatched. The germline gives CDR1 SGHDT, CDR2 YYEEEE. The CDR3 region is CASSLVLGQVGGYTF. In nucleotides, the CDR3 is TGTGCCAGCAGCTTGGTGCTCGGACAGGTGGGCGGCTACACCTTC.